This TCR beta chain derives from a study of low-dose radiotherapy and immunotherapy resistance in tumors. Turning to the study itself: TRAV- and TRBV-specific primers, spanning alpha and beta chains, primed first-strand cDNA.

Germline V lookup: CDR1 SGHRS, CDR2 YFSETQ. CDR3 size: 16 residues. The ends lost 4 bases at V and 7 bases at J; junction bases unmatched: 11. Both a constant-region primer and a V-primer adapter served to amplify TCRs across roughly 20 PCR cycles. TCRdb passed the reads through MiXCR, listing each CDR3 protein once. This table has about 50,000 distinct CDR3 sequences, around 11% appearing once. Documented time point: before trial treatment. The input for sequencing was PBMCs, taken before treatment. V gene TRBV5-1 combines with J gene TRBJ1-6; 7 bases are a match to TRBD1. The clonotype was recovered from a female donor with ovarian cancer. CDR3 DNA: TGCGCCAGCAGCCCCCGGGGCGCGGGACAGAATTCACCCCTCCACTTT. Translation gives CASSPRGAGQNSPLHF.